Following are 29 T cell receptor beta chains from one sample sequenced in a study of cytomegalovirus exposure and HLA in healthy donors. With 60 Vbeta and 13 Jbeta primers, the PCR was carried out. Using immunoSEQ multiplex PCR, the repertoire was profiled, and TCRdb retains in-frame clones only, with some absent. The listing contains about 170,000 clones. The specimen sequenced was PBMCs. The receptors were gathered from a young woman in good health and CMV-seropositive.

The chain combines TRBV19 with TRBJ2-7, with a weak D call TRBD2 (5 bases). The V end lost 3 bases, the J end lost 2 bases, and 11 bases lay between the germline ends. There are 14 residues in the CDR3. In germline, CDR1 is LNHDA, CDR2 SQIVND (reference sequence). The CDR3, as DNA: TGTGCCAGTAGTATTGGAGGCAGAACCTACGAGCAGTACTTC. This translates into CASSIGGRTYEQYF.

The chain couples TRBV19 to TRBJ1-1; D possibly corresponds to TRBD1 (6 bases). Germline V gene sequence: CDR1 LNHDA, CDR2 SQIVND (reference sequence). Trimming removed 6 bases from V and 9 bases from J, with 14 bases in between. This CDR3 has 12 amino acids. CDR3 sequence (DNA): TGTGCCAGTAGGAGCAGGGGAATTCAAGCTTTCTTT. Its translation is CASRSRGIQAFF.

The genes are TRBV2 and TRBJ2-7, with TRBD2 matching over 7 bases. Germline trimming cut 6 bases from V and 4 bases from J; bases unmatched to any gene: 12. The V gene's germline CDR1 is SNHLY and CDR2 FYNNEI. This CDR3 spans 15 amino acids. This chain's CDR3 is CASRELGSGNYEQYF. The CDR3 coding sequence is TGTGCCAGCAGGGAACTAGGGAGCGGGAATTACGAGCAGTACTTC.

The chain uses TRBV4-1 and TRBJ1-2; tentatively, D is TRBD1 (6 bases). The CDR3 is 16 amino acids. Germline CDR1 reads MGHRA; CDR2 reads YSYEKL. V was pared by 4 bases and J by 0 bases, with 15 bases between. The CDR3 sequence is CASSLTRTVTNYGYTF. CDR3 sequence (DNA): TGCGCCAGCAGCCTTACAAGGACAGTTACTAACTATGGCTACACCTTC.

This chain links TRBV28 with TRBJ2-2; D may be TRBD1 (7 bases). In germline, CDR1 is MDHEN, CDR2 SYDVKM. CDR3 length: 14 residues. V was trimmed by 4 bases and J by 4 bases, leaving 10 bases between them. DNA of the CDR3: TGTGCCAGCAGTTCAGGGGGGACCACCGGGGAGCTGTTTTTT. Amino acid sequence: CASSSGGTTGELFF.

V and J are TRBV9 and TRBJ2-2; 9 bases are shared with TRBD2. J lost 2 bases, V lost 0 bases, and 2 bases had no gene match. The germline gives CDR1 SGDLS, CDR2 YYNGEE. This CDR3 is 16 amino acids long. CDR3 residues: CASSVAAGGNTGELFF. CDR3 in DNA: TGTGCCAGCAGCGTAGCAGCGGGAGGAAACACCGGGGAGCTGTTTTTT.

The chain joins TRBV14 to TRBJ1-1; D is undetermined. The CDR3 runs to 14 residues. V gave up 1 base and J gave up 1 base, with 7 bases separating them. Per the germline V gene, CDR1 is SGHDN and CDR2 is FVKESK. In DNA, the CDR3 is TGTGCCAGCAGCCAAGTTTGGAGGAACACTGAAGCTTTCTTT. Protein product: CASSQVWRNTEAFF.

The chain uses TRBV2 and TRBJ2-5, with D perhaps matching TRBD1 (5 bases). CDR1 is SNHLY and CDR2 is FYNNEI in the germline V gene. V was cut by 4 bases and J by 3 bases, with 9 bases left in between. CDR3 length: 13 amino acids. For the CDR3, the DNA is TGTGCCAGCAGTGTGGTCAGGGAAGAGACCCAGTACTTC. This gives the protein CASSVVREETQYF.

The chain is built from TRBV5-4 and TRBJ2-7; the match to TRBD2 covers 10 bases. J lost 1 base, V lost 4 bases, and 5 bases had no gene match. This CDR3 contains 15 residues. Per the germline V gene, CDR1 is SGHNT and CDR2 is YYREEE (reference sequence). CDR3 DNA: TGTGCCAGCAGCCCCGGGACTAGCGTTTCCTACGAGCAGTACTTC. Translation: CASSPGTSVSYEQYF.

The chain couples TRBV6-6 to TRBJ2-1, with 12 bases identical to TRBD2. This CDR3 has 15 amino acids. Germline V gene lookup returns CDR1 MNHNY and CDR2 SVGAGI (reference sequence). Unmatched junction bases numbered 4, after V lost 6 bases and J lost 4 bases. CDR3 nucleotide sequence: TGTGCCAGCAGCCGACTAGCGGGGGAGTACAATGAGCAGTTCTTC. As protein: CASSRLAGEYNEQFF.

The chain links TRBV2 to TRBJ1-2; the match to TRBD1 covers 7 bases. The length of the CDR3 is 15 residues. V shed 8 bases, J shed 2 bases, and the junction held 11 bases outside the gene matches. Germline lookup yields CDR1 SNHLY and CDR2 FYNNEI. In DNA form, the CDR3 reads TGTGCCAGCCTAAAAACAGGGGCCTTCAACTATGGCTACACCTTC. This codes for CASLKTGAFNYGYTF.

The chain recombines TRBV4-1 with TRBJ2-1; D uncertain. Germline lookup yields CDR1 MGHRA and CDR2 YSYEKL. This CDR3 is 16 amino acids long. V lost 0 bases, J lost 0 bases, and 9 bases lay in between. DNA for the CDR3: TGCGCCAGCAGCCAAGATCCTTCTAGCTCCTACAATGAGCAGTTCTTC. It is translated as CASSQDPSSSYNEQFF.

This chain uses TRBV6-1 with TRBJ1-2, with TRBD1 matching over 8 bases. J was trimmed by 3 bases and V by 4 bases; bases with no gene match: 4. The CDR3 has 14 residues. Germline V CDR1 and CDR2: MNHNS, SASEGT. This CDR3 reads CASSVTGGHYGYTF. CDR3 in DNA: TGTGCCAGCAGTGTAACAGGGGGGCACTATGGCTACACCTTC.

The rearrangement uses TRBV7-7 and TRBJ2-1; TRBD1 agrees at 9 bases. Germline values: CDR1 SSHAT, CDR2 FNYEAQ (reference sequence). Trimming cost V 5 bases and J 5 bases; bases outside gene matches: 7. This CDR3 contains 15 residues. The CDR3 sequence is CASSRTGDLDNEQFF. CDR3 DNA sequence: TGTGCCAGCAGCCGGACAGGGGATTTGGACAATGAGCAGTTCTTC.

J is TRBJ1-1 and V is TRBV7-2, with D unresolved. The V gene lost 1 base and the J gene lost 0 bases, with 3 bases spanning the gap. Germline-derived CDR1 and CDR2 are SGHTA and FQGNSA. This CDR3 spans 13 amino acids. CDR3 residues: CASSLGMNTEAFF. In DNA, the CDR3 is TGTGCCAGCAGCTTAGGTATGAACACTGAAGCTTTCTTT.

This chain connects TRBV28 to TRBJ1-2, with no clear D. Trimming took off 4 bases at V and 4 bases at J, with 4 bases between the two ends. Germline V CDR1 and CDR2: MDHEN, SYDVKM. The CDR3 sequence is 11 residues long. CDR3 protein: CASSSGYGYTF. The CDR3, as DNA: TGTGCCAGCAGTTCCGGCTATGGCTACACCTTC.

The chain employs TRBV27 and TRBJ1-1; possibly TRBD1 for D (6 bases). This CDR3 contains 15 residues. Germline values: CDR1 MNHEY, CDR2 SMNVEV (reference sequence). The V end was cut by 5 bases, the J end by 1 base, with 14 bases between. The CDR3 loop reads CASSQPQGRNTEAFF. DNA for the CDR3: TGTGCCAGCAGTCAACCTCAGGGGAGGAACACTGAAGCTTTCTTT.

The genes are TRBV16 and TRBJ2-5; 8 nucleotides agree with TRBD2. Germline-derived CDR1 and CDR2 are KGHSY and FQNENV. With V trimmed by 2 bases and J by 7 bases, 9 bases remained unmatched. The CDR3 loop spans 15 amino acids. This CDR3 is CASSQDSGTSRTQYF. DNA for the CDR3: TGTGCCAGCAGCCAAGATAGCGGGACCTCCCGGACCCAGTACTTC.

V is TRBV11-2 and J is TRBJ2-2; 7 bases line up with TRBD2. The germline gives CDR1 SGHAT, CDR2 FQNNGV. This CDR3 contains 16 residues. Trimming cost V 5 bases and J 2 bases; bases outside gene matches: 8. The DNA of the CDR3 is TGTGCCAGCAGCCGTACACTAGCGACCAACACCGGGGAGCTGTTTTTT. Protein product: CASSRTLATNTGELFF.

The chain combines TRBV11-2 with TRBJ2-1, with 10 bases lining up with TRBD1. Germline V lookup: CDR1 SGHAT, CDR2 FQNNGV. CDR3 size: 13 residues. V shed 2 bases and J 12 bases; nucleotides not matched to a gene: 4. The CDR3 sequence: CASSLQRTGGQFF. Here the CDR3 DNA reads TGTGCCAGCAGCTTACAGCGGACAGGGGGGCAGTTCTTC. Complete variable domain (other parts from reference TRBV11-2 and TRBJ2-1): EAGVAQSPRYKIIEKRQSVAFWCNPISGHATLYWYQQILGQGPKLLIQFQNNGVVDDSQLPKDRFSAERLKGVDSTLKIQPAKLEDSAVYLCASSLQRTGGQFFGPGTRLTVL.

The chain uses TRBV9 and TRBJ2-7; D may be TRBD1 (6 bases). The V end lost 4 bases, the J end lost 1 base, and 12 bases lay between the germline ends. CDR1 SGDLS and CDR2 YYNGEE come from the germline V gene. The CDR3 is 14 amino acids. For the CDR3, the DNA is TGTGCCAGCAGCCCCAGACAGGCGTCCTACGAGCAGTACTTC. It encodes CASSPRQASYEQYF.

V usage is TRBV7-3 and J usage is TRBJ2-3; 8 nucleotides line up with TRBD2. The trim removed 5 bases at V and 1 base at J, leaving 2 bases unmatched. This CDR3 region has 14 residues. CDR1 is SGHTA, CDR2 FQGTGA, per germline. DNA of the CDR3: TGTGCCAGCAGCATACTAGCGGGCACAGATACGCAGTATTTT. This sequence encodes CASSILAGTDTQYF.

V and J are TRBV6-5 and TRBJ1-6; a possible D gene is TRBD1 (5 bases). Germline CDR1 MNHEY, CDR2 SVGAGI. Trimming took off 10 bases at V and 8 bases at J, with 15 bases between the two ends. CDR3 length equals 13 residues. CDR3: CATVRGPHSPLHF. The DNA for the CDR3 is TGTGCCACCGTAAGGGGTCCCCATTCACCCCTCCACTTT.

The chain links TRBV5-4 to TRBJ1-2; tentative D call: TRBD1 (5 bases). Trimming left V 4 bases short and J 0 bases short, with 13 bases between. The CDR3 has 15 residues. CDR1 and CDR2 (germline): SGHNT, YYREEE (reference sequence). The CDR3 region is CASSPSGTTNYGYTF. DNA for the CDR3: TGTGCCAGCAGCCCAAGCGGGACTACTAACTATGGCTACACCTTC.

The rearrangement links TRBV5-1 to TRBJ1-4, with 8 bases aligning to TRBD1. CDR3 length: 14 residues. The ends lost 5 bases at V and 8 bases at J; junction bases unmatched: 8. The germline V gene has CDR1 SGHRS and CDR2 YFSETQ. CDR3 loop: CASSRTGSSEKLFF. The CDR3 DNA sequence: TGCGCCAGCAGTCGGACAGGGTCTTCCGAAAAACTGTTTTTT.

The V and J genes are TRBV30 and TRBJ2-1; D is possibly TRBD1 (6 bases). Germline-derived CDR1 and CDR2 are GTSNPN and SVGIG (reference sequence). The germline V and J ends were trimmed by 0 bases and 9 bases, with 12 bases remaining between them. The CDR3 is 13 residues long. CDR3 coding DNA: TGTGCCTGGAGTGTACAGACAGGCTTTGAGCAGTTCTTC. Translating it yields CAWSVQTGFEQFF.

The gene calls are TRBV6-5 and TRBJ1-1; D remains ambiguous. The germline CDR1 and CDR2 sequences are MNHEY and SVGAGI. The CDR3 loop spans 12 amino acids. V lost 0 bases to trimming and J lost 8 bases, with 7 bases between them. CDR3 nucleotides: TGTGCCAGCAGTTACTCGAGCGGGGAAGCTTTCTTT. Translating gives CASSYSSGEAFF.

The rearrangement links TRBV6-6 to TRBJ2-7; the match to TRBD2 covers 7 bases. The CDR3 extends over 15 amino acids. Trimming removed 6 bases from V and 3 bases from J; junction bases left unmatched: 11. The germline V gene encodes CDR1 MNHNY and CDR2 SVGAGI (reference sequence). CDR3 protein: CASRGGTRTLYEQYF. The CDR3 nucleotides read TGTGCCAGCAGGGGGGGGACCAGGACCCTCTACGAGCAGTACTTC.

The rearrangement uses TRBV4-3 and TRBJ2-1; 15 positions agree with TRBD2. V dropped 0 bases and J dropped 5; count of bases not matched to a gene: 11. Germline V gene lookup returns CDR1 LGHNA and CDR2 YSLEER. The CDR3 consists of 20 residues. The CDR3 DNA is TGCGCCAGCAGCCAAGAGCCAACCCGGCGGACTAGCGGGGGGGACAATGAGCAGTTCTTC. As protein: CASSQEPTRRTSGGDNEQFF.